This record concerns one T cell receptor (beta chain) sequence. The source of the sample is a study of blood T cell repertoires in COVID-19. As for the study in general: Sites in the United States, Italy and Spain provided acute and convalescent COVID-19 samples. T cells, B-cell-depleted T cells, or PBMCs supplied cDNA or gDNA.

The CDR3 consists of 16 residues. Trimming took 1 base from V and 6 from J; bases not matched to a gene: 8. Germline CDR1 and CDR2: SEHNR and FQNEAQ (reference sequence). Authors' data handling: Counts of nucleated cells, estimated from reference gene primer amplification, were obtained. TCRdb's copy holds only in-frame clones and misses some; the assay was immunoSEQ multiplex PCR. From that table come the V and J calls and clone size; the DNA was used to work out D and trimming. Of roughly 47,000 clones listed, approximately 90% are singletons. The V and J genes are TRBV7-9 and TRBJ2-3, with 9 positions matching TRBD2. The sequencing input was peripheral blood. This TCR was sampled from a man in his sixties or seventies with active COVID-19. Written as DNA, the CDR3 is TGTGCCAGCAGCTTAGATGGCGGGGGGGCCTCCGATACGCAGTATTTT. Protein sequence: CASSLDGGGASDTQYF.